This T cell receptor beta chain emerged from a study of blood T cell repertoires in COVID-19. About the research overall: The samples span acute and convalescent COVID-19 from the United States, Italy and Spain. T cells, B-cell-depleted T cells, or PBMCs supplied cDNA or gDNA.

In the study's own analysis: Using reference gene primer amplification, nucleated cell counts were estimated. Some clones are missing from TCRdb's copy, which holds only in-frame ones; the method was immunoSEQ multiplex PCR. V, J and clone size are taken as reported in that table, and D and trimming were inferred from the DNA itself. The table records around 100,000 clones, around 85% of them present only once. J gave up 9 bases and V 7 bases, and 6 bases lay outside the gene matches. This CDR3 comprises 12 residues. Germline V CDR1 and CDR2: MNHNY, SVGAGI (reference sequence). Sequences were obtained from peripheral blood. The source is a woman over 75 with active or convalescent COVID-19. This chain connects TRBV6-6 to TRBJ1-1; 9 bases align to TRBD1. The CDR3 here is CASIPGQGKAFF. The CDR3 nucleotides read TGTGCCAGCATCCCGGGACAGGGAAAAGCTTTCTTT.